The T cell receptor beta chain described here comes from a study of blood T cell repertoires in COVID-19. Produced via immunoSEQ multiplex PCR; TCRdb's table is partial and in-frame only. The table includes roughly 300,000 clones, 80% to 90% detected once. In germline, CDR1 is SGHNT, CDR2 YENEEA. The V end lost 5 bases, the J end lost 8 bases, and 13 bases lay between the germline ends. The CDR3 spans 14 residues. This clone was seen more than once but under ten times. The source material was peripheral blood. The clonotype was recovered from a woman aged 45-59 years who had recovered from COVID-19. V usage is TRBV11-3 and J usage is TRBJ1-6; D uncertain. The CDR3 region is CASSLGNVDSPLHF. The DNA of the CDR3 is TGTGCCAGCAGCCTCGGGAACGTGGATTCACCCCTCCACTTT.